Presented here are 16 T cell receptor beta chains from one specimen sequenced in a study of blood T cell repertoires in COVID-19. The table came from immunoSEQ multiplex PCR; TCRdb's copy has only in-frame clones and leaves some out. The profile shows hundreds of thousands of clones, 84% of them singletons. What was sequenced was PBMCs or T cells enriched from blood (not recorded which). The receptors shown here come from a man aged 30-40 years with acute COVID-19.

This CDR3 reads CASSSHRVENSPLHF. The CDR3 DNA follows: TGTGCCAGCAGTTCGCACAGGGTGGAGAATTCACCCCTCCACTTT. V gene TRBV28 combines with J gene TRBJ1-6, with a possible D match to TRBD1 (6 bases). The V end was cut by 4 bases, the J end by 7 bases, with 14 bases between. The CDR3 is 15 amino acids. The germline V gene encodes CDR1 MDHEN and CDR2 SYDVKM.

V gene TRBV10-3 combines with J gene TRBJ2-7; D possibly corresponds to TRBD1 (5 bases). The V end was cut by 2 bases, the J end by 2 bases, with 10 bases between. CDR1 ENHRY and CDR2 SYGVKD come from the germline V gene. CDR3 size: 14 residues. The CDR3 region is CAISEPTVPYEQYV. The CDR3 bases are TGTGCCATCAGTGAGCCGACAGTCCCCTACGAGCAGTACGTC.

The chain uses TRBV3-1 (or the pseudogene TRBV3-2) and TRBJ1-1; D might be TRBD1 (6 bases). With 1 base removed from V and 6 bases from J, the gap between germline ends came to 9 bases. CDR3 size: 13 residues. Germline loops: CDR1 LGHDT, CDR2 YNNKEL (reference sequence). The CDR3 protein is CASSQVRGAEAFF. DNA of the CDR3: TGTGCCAGCAGCCAAGTCAGGGGAGCTGAAGCTTTCTTT.

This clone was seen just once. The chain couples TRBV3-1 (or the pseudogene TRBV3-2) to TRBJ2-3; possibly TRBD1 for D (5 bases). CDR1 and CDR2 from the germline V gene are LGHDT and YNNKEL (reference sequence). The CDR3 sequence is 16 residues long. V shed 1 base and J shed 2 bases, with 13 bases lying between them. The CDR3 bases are TGTGCCAGCAGCCAAGTCTACCAGGACAACACAGATACGCAGTATTTT. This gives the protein CASSQVYQDNTDTQYF.

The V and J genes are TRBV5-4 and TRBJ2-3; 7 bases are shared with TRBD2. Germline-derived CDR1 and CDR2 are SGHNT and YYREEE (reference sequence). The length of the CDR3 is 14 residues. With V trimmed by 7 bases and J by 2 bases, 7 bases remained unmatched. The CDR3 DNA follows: TGTGCCAGCTCCCCGGGGGGACTCACAGATACGCAGTATTTT. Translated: CASSPGGLTDTQYF.

CDR3 nucleotides: TGTGCCAGCAGTGAATTTGCCCGGGACAGGGACCAATACGAGCAGTACGTC. Translated: CASSEFARDRDQYEQYV. The chain is built from TRBV2 and TRBJ2-7; 9 bases match TRBD1. The germline CDR1 and CDR2 sequences are SNHLY and FYNNEI. The CDR3 is made up of 17 amino acids. Unmatched junction bases numbered 12, after V lost 2 bases and J lost 4 bases.

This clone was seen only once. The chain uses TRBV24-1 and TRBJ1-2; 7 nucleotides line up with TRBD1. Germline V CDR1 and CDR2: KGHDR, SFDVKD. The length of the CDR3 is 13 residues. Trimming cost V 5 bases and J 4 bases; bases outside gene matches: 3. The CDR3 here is CATSGGQLYGYTF. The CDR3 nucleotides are TGTGCCACCAGTGGGGGACAGCTCTATGGCTACACCTTC.

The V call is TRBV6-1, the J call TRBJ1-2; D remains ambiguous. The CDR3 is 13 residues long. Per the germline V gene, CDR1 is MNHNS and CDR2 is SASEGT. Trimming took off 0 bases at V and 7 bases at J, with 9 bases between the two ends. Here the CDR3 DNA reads TGTGCCAGCAGTGAAGCCTTCGGGGTTGGCTACACCTTC. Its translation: CASSEAFGVGYTF.

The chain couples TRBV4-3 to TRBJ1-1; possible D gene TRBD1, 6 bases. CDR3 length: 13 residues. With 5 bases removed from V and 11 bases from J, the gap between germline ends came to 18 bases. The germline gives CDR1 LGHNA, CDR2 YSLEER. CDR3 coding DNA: TGCGCCAGCAGCGCCAGGGGCACCCAGACGGCTTTCTTT. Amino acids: CASSARGTQTAFF.

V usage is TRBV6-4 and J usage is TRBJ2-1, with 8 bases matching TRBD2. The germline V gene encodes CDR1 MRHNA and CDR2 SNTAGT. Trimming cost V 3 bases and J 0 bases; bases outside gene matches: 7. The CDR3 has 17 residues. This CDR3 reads CASSERTSPSSYNEQFF. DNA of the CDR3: TGTGCCAGCAGTGAAAGGACTAGCCCGAGCTCCTACAATGAGCAGTTCTTC.

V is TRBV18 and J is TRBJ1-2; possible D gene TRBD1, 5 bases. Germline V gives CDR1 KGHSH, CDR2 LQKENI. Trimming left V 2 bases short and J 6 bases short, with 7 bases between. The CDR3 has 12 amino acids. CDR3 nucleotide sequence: TGTGCCAGCTCACCAGGAGGGGATGGCTACACCTTC. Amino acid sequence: CASSPGGDGYTF. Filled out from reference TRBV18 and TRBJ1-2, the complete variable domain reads NAGVMQNPRHLVRRRGQEARLRCSPMKGHSHVYWYRQLPEEGLKFMVYLQKENIIDESGMPKERFSAEFPKEGPSILRIQQVVRGDSAAYFCASSPGGDGYTFGSGTRLTVV.

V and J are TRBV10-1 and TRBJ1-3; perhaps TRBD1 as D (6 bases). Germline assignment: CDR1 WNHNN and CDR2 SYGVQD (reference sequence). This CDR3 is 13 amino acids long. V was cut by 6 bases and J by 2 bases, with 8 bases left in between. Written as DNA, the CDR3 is TGCGCCAGCAGCGGGACAACTGGAAACACCATATATTTT. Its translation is CASSGTTGNTIYF.

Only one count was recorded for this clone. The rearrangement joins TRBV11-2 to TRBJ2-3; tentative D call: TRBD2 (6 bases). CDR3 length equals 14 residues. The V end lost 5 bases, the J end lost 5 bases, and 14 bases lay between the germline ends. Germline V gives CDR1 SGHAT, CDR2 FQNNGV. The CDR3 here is CASSPEGRGDTQYF. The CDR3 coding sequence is TGTGCCAGCAGCCCGGAGGGCCGCGGAGATACGCAGTATTTT.

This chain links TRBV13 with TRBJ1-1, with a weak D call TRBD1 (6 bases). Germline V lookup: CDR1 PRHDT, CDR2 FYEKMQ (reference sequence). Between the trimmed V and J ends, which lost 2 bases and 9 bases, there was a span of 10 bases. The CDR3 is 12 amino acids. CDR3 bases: TGTGCCAGCAGCTTATACAGGGAAAAAGCTTTCTTT. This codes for CASSLYREKAFF.

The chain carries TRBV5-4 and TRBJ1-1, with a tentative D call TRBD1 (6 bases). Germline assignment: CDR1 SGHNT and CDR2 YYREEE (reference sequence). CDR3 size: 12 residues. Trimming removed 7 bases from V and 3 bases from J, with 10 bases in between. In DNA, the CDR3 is TGTGCCAGCGGGGGCCTTGACACTGAAGCTTTCTTT. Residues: CASGGLDTEAFF. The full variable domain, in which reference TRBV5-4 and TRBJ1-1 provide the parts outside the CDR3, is ETGVTQSPTHLIKTRGQQVTLRCSSQSGHNTVSWYQQALGQGPQFIFQYYREEENGRGNFPPRFSGLQFPNYSSELNVNALELDDSALYLCASGGLDTEAFFGQGTRLTVV.

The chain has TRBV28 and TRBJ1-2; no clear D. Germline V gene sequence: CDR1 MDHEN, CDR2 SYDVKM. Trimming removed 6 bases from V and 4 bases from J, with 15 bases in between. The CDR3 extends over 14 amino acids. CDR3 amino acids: CASRQPEGVYGYTF. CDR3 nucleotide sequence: TGTGCCAGCAGGCAACCTGAGGGTGTCTATGGCTACACCTTC.